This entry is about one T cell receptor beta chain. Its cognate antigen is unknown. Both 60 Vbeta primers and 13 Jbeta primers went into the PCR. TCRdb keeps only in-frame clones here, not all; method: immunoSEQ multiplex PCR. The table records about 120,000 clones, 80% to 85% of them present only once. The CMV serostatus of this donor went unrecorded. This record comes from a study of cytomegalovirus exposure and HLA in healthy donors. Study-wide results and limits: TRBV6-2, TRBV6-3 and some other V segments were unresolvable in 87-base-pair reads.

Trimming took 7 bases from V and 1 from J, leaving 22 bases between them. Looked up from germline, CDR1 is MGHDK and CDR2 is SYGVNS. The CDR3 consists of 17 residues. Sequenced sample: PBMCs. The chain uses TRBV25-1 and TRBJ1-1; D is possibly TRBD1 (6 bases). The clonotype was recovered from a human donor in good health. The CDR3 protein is CASKKFGGLPGNTEAFF. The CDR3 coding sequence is TGTGCCAGCAAAAAATTTGGGGGCCTCCCCGGGAACACTGAAGCTTTCTTT.